These T cell receptor beta chains were read from a single sample in a study of OX40 agonist ivuxolimab in advanced cancers. Using immunoSEQ multiplex PCR, the repertoire was profiled, and TCRdb retains in-frame clones only, with some absent. The table has 75,000 to 80,000 clones, 87% seen once. The sequencing here drew on CD4+ or CD8+ T cells sorted from blood, taken in a trial of the OX40 agonist ivuxolimab. These receptors were collected from an adult with an advanced solid tumor such as melanoma, head and neck, liver or kidney cancer. CDR3s leave out the opening cysteine and the closing phenylalanine or tryptophan.

j_gene,v_gene,CDR3aa
TRBJ1-2,TRBV5-6,AGSQGGQAYT
TRBJ2-7,TRBV6-1,ASSEGLGTLAYEQY
TRBJ1-2,TRBV9,ASSVGATGYYGYT
TRBJ2-3,TRBV14,ASSRPRGTGTDTQY
TRBJ2-1,TRBV18,ASSPRGSEQF
TRBJ1-4,TRBV19,ASSQGLNEKLF
TRBJ2-1,TRBV19,ASSWTINEQF
TRBJ2-7,TRBV18,ASSLLSYEQY
TRBJ2-2,TRBV7-9,ATSTGPPTGELF
TRBJ2-3,TRBV18,ASSLNSGGAADTQY
TRBJ1-3,TRBV13,ASTRLGSGNTIY
TRBJ2-3,TRBV7-2,ASSLGRLASSTDTQY
TRBJ2-3,TRBV6-4,ASRASAQGPDTQY
TRBJ2-7,TRBV13,ASSSRHVRDYEQY
TRBJ1-1,TRBV7-2,ASSLVRRMNTEAF
TRBJ2-1,TRBV19,ASSAPDSLVYNEQF
TRBJ1-5,TRBV27,ASSLFRDQPQH
TRBJ2-5,TRBV11-2,ASSLVGGSPETQY
TRBJ1-4,TRBV9,ASSVGIAANEKLF
TRBJ2-2,TRBV7-7,ASSRIAGTANTGELF
TRBJ2-7,TRBV7-2,ASSLDRDRGVYEQY
TRBJ2-2,TRBV18,ASSPGTVGTGELF
TRBJ1-5,TRBV30,AWSVGQGNRAQH
TRBJ1-4,TRBV10-2,ASSSGTVNEKLF
TRBJ2-3,TRBV9,ASSVAGGRGATDTQY
TRBJ1-1,TRBV30,AWSPHPNTEAF
TRBJ2-7,TRBV7-1,ASSFGTATHEQY
TRBJ1-1,TRBV18,ASSPQPLNTEAF
TRBJ1-1,TRBV7-9,ASSPSGRLNTEAF
TRBJ1-1,TRBV7-2,ASSYDRANTEAF
TRBJ2-1,TRBV19,ASSTLRGGGVGNNEQF
TRBJ2-1,TRBV18,ASSPGPFSYNEQF
TRBJ2-6,TRBV30,ASTQGTGANVLT
TRBJ2-6,TRBV5-1,ASSLQSPGANVLT
TRBJ2-1,TRBV2,ASRGTGGSYNEQF
TRBJ2-5,TRBV5-6,ASSSFDRERETQY
TRBJ2-1,TRBV6-6,ASSPGTRNEQF
TRBJ1-2,TRBV18,ASSDLQGNYGYT
TRBJ2-1,TRBV6-1,ASSERGSYNEQF